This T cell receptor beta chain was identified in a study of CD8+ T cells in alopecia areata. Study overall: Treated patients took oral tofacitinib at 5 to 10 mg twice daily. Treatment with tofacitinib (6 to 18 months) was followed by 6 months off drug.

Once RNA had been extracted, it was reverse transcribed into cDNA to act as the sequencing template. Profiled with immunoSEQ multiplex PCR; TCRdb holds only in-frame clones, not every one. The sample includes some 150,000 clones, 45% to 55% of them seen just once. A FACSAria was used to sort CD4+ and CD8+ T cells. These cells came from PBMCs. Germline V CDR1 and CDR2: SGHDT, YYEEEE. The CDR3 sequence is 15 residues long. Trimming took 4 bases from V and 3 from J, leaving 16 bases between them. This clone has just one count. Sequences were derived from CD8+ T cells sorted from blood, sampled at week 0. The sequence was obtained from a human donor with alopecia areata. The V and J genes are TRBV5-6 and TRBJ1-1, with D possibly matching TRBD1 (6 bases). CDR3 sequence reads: CASSNGGGRDTEAFF. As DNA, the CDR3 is TGTGCCAGCAGCAACGGTGGGGGGCGCGACACTGAAGCTTTCTTT.